This note documents a single T cell receptor (beta chain) sequence. This specimen belongs to a study of shared clonotypes between healthy human individuals. Study overall: CD4 naive and CD4 memory each took three plates per donor, while CD8 naive took two and CD8 memory one.

Sequencing used immunoSEQ multiplex PCR; TCRdb keeps in-frame clones, though not all of them. The profile shows around 2.1 million clones, roughly 91% of them singletons. The CDR3 is 18 residues long. CDR1 MDHEN and CDR2 SYDVKM come from the germline V gene. Trimming shortened V by 3 bases and J by 6 bases, and 24 bases separated the two germline ends. Terminally differentiated effector memory CD45RA+ cells were left out of the naive CD8 fraction, which was CD45RO-negative and positively selected for CCR7. V gene TRBV28 combines with J gene TRBJ1-5; D possibly corresponds to TRBD1 (5 bases). The sequenced sample consisted of naive CD8+ T cells from PBMCs. The sequence came from a man in his late teens or twenties in good health. Some clones in this sample may be carry-over from other donors' samples. Here the CDR3 reads CASSLFPRLMGTPQPQHF. CDR3 coding DNA: TGTGCCAGCAGTTTGTTCCCCCGGCTTATGGGGACCCCTCAGCCCCAGCATTTT.